The T cell receptor beta chain under discussion was sequenced for a study of shared clonotypes between healthy human individuals. Overall study: Donors, aged 18 to 49, were a couple of women and a few men.

Points on this clone: One end of the junction is discordant with germline, which a read error may explain.

Profiled with immunoSEQ multiplex PCR; TCRdb holds only in-frame clones, not every one. The data show over a million clones, 78% seen once. The CDR3 loop spans 14 amino acids. Input material: memory CD4+ T cells from PBMCs. Described subset: CD45RA-negative fraction. The chain uses TRBV5-3 and TRBJ2-7; 8 positions match TRBD1. TRBV5-3 is placed among ORFs of uncertain function. The TCR originated in a man aged 18 to 30 in good health. Some clones in this sample may be carry-over from other donors' samples. The DNA for the CDR3 is TGTGCCAGCAGCTTCCGGCAGGGGGCATACGAGCAGTACTTC. Its translation is CASSFRQGAYEQYF.